This entry features one T cell receptor delta chain sequence. This clone qualifies as medium-sized (0.01 to 0.1%). Its cognate antigen has yet to be identified. A read error is the likely source, as a far larger clone sits one nucleotide away. Libraries were built with RT-PCR. The instrument given in TCRdb is Illumina MiSeq. Public reads were reanalyzed in TCRdb with CATT, and rows carrying the same DNA were merged afterwards. The sample table holds more than 800 delta-chain clones, of which more than 1.2% were seen once. The ten largest clones represent 65% to 80% of the sample. The CDR3 goes from the cysteine to the phenylalanine over 15 residues. Just the 45-base CDR3 DNA is kept, in frame starting at base 1. Per the germline V gene (reference sequence), TVYSNPD is the CDR1 and GDNSRS is the CDR2. Compared with germline, V lacks 0 bases and J lacks 3 bases; bases without a gene match: 8. The data were taken from a study of gamma-delta T cells after stem cell transplantation (dated by TCRdb to 2016 to 2017).

The origin of this receptor is a human donor. It is not recorded whose cells these are; they may come from a transplant donor. Sequencing input: gamma-delta T cells. The sequence is built from TRDV3 and TRDJ1, with TRDD3 matching 9 junction bases. In nucleotide form, the sequence is TGTGCCTTTAGTCCTACTGGGGGACTTGCCGATAAACTCATCTTT. It is translated as CAFSPTGGLADKLIF.